This paragraph covers one TCR beta chain sequence. Its antigen is currently unknown. These donors counted as nominally healthy when sampled, but unrecorded immune exposures were likely. This specimen belongs to a study of cytomegalovirus exposure and HLA in healthy donors. Per the germline V gene, CDR1 is SGHDN and CDR2 is FVKESK. The CDR3 covers 13 residues. Trimming left V 7 bases short and J 0 bases short, with 9 bases between. Study results and caveats: A later analysis linked a missense DCLRE1C variant to TCR beta V- and J-gene trimming. When a later analysis was performed, an Asian-associated ancestry cluster reportedly had fewer N-insertions than the approximately 690-donor mean. The majority of CMV-associated TCR beta chains were reported as apparently HLA-restricted in a later analysis.

With 60 Vbeta and 13 Jbeta primers, the PCR was carried out. The protocol was immunoSEQ multiplex PCR, while the TCRdb copy is restricted to in-frame clones and leaves out a portion. The table includes about 98,000 clones, around 80% detected once. Material: PBMCs. This chain uses TRBV14 with TRBJ1-1; D is uncertain. This receptor was identified in a human donor in good health. CDR3 in DNA: TGTGCCAGCAACGGTAAAATGAACACTGAAGCTTTCTTT. Amino acid sequence: CASNGKMNTEAFF.